This T cell receptor (beta chain) was recorded in a study of blood T cell repertoires in COVID-19. Across the study: In each case, the material was cDNA or gDNA derived from T cells, B-cell-depleted T cells, or PBMCs.

Libraries were prepared by immunoSEQ multiplex PCR; TCRdb keeps only in-frame clonotypes and omits some of them. The table has over 450,000 clones, approximately 89% seen once. V lost 5 bases and J lost 2; bases outside the gene matches: 4. CDR3 length: 15 residues. CDR1 and CDR2 (germline): SGHVS, FQNEAQ. The sample consisted of peripheral blood. The receptor was derived from a man younger than 30 with COVID-19, enrolled during active disease. The rearrangement uses TRBV7-8 and TRBJ2-1; TRBD1 matches at 9 bases. Here the CDR3 DNA reads TGTGCCAGCAGCGCGGGACAGGGACCCTACAATGAGCAGTTCTTC. Its protein is CASSAGQGPYNEQFF. The variable domain in full, with the rest retrieved from reference TRBV7-8 and TRBJ2-1, is GAGVSQSPRYKVAKRGQDVALRCDPISGHVSLFWYQQALGQGPEFLTYFQNEAQLDKSGLPSDRFFAERPEGSVSTLKIQRTQQEDSAVYLCASSAGQGPYNEQFFGPGTRLTVL.